A single sample is the source of the 5 T cell receptor beta chains below, sequenced in a study of blood T cells in healthy people across ages. The second PCR ran about 6 to 11 cycles with a sample-barcoded 5' primer and J-beta primers. MiXCR, run by TCRdb on the 5' RACE reads, gives a single entry per CDR3 protein. Among approximately 680,000 distinct CDR3 sequences listed, roughly 32% were seen once. The sample was blood. Receptors originate from an elderly woman in good health.

This clonotype turned up a few times. V is TRBV4-1 and J is TRBJ1-1; no clear D. V lost 0 bases, J lost 3 bases, and 8 bases lay in between. The CDR3 covers 14 residues. In germline, CDR1 is MGHRA, CDR2 YSYEKL. In nucleotides, the CDR3 is TGCGCCAGCAGCCAAGACGCGGGGTACACTGAAGCTTTCTTT. This sequence encodes CASSQDAGYTEAFF.

As for this clonotype: Compared with germline, one end of the junction differs, possibly owing to a read error. The CDR3 region has the DNA TGTGCCAGTAGTTACTCCGAGCGGTACGAGCAGTACTTC. Translating it yields CASSYSERYEQYF. This chain connects TRBV6-2 or TRBV6-3 to TRBJ2-7; possibly TRBD2 for D (5 bases). This CDR3 spans 13 amino acids. Germline V CDR1 and CDR2: MNHEY, SVGEGT.

This clonotype was detected only a few times. A much larger clone differs from this one at a single base, so this may be a read error. The chain recombines TRBV6-5 with TRBJ2-5; weak D call: TRBD1 (6 bases). With the DNA end fitting TRBJ2-7 better, the J assignment may be wrong. The CDR3 runs to 15 residues. Per germline, CDR1 MNHEY and CDR2 SVGAGI. DNA of the CDR3: TGTGCCAGCAGTAGCTGCGAGGGCAGGGGCTACGAGCAGTACTTC. This gives the protein CASSSCEGRGYEQYF.

This clonotype showed up many times. This chain connects TRBV4-3 to TRBJ2-6; D is perhaps TRBD1 (5 bases). CDR3 length equals 17 residues. The V end was cut by 3 bases, the J end by 2 bases, with 14 bases between. CDR1 LGHNA and CDR2 YSLEER come from the germline V gene. In DNA, the CDR3 is TGCGCCAGCAGCCAGTCGCGGACAAGGGCTGGGGCCAACGTCCTGACTTTC. As protein: CASSQSRTRAGANVLTF.

This clonotype was detected ten times or more. The V and J genes are TRBV29-1 and TRBJ2-5, with 9 bases identical to TRBD1. Germline V gene lookup returns CDR1 SQVTM and CDR2 ANQGSEA. There are 13 residues in the CDR3. V lost 5 bases to trimming and J lost 2 bases; unmatched junction nucleotides: 3. The CDR3 loop reads CSVPGQGQETQYF. The CDR3 nucleotides read TGCAGCGTTCCGGGACAGGGACAAGAGACCCAGTACTTC.